The 7 T cell receptor beta chains given below trace back to one sample, sequenced in a study of blood T cell repertoires in COVID-19. Generated by immunoSEQ multiplex PCR, the TCRdb table keeps only in-frame clones and is missing some. The table records roughly 210,000 clones, around 86% of them present only once. The source material was PBMCs or T cells enriched from blood (not recorded which). The receptors originated from a man aged 30 to 39 in a cohort exposed to, infected with or recovered from COVID-19 (not recorded which).

The J gene is TRBJ1-5, the V gene TRBV11-2; 9 nucleotides agree with TRBD1. Germline assignment: CDR1 SGHAT and CDR2 FQNNGV. The length of the CDR3 is 15 residues. V lost 3 bases and J lost 3; bases outside the gene matches: 3. In DNA, the CDR3 is TGTGCCAGCAGCTTTACAGGGGGCCCCAATCAGCCCCAGCATTTT. Protein: CASSFTGGPNQPQHF. Using reference TRBV11-2 and TRBJ1-5 for the parts outside the CDR3, the full variable domain is EAGVAQSPRYKIIEKRQSVAFWCNPISGHATLYWYQQILGQGPKLLIQFQNNGVVDDSQLPKDRFSAERLKGVDSTLKIQPAKLEDSAVYLCASSFTGGPNQPQHFGDGTRLSIL.

This clone was seen a handful of times. V gene TRBV5-4 combines with J gene TRBJ2-3; D call uncertain. The CDR3 is 14 residues long. Germline assignment: CDR1 SGHNT and CDR2 YYREEE (reference sequence). Trimming stripped 1 base from V and 1 base from J, with 7 bases between. This CDR3 reads CASSLTVGTDTQYF. The CDR3 region has the DNA TGTGCCAGCAGCTTGACGGTGGGCACAGATACGCAGTATTTT.

This chain links TRBV7-6 with TRBJ1-3; D unresolved. CDR3 length: 16 amino acids. V was clipped by 5 bases and J by 0 bases, with 14 bases between them. Germline assignment: CDR1 SGHVS and CDR2 FNYEAQ. The CDR3 loop reads CASSPRTASSGNTIYF. The CDR3 region has the DNA TGTGCCAGCAGCCCCCGTACCGCGAGCTCTGGAAACACCATATATTTT.

A single count supports this clone. In nucleotides, the CDR3 is TGCGCCAGCAGCCAAGACAGGGGCACCTACAATGAGCAGTTCTTC. This codes for CASSQDRGTYNEQFF. The chain links TRBV4-3 to TRBJ2-1, with D possibly being TRBD1 (6 bases). V was clipped by 0 bases and J by 2 bases, with 8 bases between them. CDR3 length: 15 residues. CDR1 and CDR2 from the germline V gene are LGHNA and YSLEER.

The chain combines TRBV12-3 or TRBV12-4 with TRBJ2-7; 7 bases map to TRBD1. The CDR3 has 13 residues. The trim removed 6 bases at V and 7 bases at J, leaving 9 bases unmatched. The CDR3 spells CASSRGQLSEQYF. CDR3 sequence (DNA): TGTGCCAGCAGCCGGGGACAGCTAAGTGAGCAGTACTTC.

As DNA, the CDR3 is TGTGCCACACTTGCCGGGACAGGGGGCGCCGAGCAGTACTTC. Amino acids: CATLAGTGGAEQYF. V is TRBV6-4 and J is TRBJ2-7; 12 positions match TRBD1. With V trimmed by 10 bases and J by 6 bases, 10 bases remained unmatched. The germline CDR1 and CDR2 sequences are MRHNA and SNTAGT. The CDR3 is 14 amino acids.

The chain carries TRBV14 and TRBJ1-6, with 12 bases matching TRBD1. Germline V gene sequence: CDR1 SGHDN, CDR2 FVKESK. With 4 bases clipped from V and 2 bases from J, the junction kept 3 bases outside the gene matches. CDR3 length equals 17 residues. The chain's CDR3 is CASSRRDRGPYNSPLHF. In nucleotides, the CDR3 is TGTGCCAGCAGCCGCCGGGACAGGGGGCCCTATAATTCACCCCTCCACTTT. The whole variable domain, remainder taken from reference TRBV14 and TRBJ1-6, is EAGVTQFPSHSVIEKGQTVTLRCDPISGHDNLYWYRRVMGKEIKFLLHFVKESKQDESGMPNNRFLAERTGGTYSTLKVQPAELEDSGVYFCASSRRDRGPYNSPLHFGNGTRLTVT.